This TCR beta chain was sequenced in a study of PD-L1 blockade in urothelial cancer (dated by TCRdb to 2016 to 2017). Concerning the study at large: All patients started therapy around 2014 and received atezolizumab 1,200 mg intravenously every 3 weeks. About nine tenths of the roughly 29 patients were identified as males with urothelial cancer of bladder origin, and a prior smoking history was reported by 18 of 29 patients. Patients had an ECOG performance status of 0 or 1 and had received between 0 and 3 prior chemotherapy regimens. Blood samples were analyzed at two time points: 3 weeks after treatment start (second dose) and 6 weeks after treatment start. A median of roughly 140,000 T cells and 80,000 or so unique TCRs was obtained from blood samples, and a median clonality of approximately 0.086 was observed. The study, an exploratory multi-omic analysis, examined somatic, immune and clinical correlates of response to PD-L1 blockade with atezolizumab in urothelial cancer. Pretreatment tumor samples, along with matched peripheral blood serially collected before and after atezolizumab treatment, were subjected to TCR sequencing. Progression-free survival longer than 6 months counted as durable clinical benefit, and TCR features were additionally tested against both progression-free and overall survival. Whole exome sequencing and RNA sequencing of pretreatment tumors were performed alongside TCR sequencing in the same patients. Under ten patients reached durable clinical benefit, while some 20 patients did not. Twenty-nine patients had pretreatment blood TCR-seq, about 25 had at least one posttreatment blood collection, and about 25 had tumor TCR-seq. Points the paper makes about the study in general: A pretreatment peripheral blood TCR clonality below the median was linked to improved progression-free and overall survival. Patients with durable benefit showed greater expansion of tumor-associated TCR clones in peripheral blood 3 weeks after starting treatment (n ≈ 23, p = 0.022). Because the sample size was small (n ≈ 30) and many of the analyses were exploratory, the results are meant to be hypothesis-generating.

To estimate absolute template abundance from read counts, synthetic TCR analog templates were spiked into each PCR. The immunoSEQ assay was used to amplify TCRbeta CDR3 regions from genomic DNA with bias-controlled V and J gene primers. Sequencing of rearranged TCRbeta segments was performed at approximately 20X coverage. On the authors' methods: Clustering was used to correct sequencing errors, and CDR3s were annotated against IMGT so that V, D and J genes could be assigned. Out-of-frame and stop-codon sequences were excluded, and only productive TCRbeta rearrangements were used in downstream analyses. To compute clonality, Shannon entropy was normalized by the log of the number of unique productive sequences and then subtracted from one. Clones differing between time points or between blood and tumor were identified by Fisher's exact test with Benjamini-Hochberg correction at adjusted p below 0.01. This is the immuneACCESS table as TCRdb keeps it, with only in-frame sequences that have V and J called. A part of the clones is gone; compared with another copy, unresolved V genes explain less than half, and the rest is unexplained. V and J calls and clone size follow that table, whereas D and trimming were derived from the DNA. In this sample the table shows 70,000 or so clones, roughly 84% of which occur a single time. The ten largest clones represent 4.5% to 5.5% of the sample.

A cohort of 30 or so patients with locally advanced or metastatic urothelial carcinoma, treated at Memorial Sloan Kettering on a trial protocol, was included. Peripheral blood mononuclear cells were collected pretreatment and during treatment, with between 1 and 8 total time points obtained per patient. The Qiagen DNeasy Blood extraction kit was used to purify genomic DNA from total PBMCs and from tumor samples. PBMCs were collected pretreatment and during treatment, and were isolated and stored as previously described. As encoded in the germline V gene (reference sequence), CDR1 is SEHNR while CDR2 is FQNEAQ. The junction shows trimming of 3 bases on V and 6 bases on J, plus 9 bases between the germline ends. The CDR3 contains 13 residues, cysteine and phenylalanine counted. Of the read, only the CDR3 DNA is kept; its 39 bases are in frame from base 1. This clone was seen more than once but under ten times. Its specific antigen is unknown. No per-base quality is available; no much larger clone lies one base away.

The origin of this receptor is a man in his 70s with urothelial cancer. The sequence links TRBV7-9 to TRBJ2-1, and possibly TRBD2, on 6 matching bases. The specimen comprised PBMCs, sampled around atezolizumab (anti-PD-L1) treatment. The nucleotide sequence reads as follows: TGTGCCAGCAGCTTGGGAGCGGGCAATGAGCAGTTCTTC. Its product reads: CASSLGAGNEQFF.